Sequencing of this T cell receptor beta chain was carried out in a study of T-cell memory formation after mild COVID-19. The overall study: For the most part, TCR clusters were specific to one donor. Study-level points and caveats: The appearance of some responding clones in pre-infection memory suggested that cross-reactive memory joined. Chiefly within CM and EM were the contracting CD4+ clones; CD8+ ones were within EMRA.

Using its own MiXCR run on the 5' RACE reads, TCRdb lists one record per CDR3 protein. Among 150,000 to 200,000 distinct CDR3 sequences listed, roughly 28% were seen once. This clonotype was picked up a small number of times. Its antigen is not known. The specimen was PBMCs or a T cell subset sorted from them (not recorded which). The clonotype comes from an adult woman who had mild COVID-19 (a few samples of this study predate the infection). Cell type and time point are not known.

Here the CDR3 reads CASSYEVNSPLHF. CDR3 sequence (DNA): TGTGCCAGCAGTTACGAGGTTAATTCACCCCTCCACTTT. The chain recombines TRBV6-5 with TRBJ1-6; D is undetermined. Germline V gives CDR1 MNHEY, CDR2 SVGAGI. Trimming cost V 2 bases and J 6 bases, with 5 bases left between them. The CDR3 covers 13 residues.